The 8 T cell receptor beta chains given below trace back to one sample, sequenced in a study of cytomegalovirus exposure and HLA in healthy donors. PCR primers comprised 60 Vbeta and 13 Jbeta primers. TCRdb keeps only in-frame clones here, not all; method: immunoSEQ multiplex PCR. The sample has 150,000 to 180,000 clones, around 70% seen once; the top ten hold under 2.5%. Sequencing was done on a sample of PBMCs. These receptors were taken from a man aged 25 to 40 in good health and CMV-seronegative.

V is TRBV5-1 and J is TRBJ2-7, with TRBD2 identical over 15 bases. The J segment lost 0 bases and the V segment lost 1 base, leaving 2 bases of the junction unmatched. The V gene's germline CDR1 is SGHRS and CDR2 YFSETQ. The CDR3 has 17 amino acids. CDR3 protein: CASSLRTSGGASYEQYF. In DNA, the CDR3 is TGCGCCAGCAGCTTGAGGACTAGCGGGGGGGCCTCCTACGAGCAGTACTTC.

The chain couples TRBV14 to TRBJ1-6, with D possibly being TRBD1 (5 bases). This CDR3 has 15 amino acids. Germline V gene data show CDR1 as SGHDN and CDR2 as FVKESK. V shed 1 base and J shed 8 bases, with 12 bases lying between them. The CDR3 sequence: CASSQGRGGYSPLHF. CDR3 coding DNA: TGTGCCAGCAGCCAAGGTCGGGGGGGTTATTCACCCCTCCACTTT. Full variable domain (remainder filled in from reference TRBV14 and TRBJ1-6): EAGVTQFPSHSVIEKGQTVTLRCDPISGHDNLYWYRRVMGKEIKFLLHFVKESKQDESGMPNNRFLAERTGGTYSTLKVQPAELEDSGVYFCASSQGRGGYSPLHFGNGTRLTVT.

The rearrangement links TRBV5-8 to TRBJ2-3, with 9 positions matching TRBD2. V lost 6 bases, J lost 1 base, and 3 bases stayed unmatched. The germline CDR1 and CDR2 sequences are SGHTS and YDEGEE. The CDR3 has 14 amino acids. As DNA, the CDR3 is TGTGCCAGCATCCGGACTAGCGGCACAGATACGCAGTATTTT. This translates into CASIRTSGTDTQYF.

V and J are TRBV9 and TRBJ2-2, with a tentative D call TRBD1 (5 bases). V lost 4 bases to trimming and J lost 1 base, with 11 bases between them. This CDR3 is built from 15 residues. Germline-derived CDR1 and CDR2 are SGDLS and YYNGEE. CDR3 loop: CASSPRTKNTGELFF. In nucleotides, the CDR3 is TGTGCCAGCAGCCCCCGGACAAAGAACACCGGGGAGCTGTTTTTT.

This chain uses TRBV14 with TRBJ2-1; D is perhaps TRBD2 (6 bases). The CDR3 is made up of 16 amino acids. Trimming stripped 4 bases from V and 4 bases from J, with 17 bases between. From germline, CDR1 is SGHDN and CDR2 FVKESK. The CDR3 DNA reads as TGTGCCAGCAGCCGCCTGGGCGGGGTTAATTACAATGAGCAGTTCTTC. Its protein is CASSRLGGVNYNEQFF.

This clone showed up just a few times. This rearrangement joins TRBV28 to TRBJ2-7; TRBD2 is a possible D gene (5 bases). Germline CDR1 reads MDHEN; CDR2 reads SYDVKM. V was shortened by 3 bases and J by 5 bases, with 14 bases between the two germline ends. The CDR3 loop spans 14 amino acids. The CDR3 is CASSFPDRGDEQYF. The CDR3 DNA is TGTGCCAGCAGTTTTCCTGACCGGGGAGACGAGCAGTACTTC.

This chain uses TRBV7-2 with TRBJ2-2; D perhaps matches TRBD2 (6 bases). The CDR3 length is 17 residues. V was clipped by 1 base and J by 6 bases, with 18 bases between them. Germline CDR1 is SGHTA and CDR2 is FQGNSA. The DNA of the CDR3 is TGTGCCAGCAGCTTAGAAAGTCGGGCGGGGTTTGCCGGGGAGCTGTTTTTT. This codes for CASSLESRAGFAGELFF.

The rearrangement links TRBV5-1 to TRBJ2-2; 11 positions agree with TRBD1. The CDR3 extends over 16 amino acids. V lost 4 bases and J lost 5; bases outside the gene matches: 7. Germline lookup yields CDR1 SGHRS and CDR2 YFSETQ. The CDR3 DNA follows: TGCGCCAGCAGCCTCGGACAGGGGGCCCGAACCGGGGAGCTGTTTTTT. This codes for CASSLGQGARTGELFF.